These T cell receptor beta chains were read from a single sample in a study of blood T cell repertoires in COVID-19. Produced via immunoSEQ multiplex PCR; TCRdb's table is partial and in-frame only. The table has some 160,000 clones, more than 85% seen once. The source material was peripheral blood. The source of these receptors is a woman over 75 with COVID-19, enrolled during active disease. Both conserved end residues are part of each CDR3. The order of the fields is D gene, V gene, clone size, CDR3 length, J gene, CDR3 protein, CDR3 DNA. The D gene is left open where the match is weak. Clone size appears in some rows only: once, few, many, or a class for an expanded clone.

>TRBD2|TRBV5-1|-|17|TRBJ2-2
CASSSGPSGRAVGELFF
TGCGCCAGCAGCTCTGGTCCTAGCGGGAGGGCCGTCGGGGAGCTGTTTTTT
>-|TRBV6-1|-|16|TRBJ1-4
CASSEARVATNEKLFF
TGTGCCAGCAGTGAAGCGCGGGTCGCAACTAATGAAAAACTGTTTTTT
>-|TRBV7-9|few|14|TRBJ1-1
CASSLDSMNTEAFF
TGTGCCAGCAGTCTCGACAGTATGAACACTGAAGCTTTCTTT
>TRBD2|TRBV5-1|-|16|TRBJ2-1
CASRTTSGSSYNEQFF
TGCGCCAGCAGAACCACTAGCGGGAGCTCCTACAATGAGCAGTTCTTC
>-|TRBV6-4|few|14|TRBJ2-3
CASSGQGGTDTQYF
TGTGCCAGCAGTGGACAAGGCGGGACAGATACGCAGTATTTT
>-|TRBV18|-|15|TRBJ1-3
CASSPWGTSGNTIYF
TGTGCCAGCTCACCATGGGGCACCTCTGGAAACACCATATATTTT
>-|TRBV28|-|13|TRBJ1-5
CASGGVSNQPQHF
TGTGCCAGCGGGGGGGTGAGCAATCAGCCCCAGCATTTT
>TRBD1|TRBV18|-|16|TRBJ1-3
CASSPPNPGGGNTIYF
TGTGCCAGCTCACCACCGAATCCAGGGGGAGGAAACACCATATATTTT
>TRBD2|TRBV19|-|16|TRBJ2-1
CASSSTGTSGRNEQFF
TGTGCCAGTAGTTCAACTGGGACTAGCGGGAGGAATGAGCAGTTCTTC
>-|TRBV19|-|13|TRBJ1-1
CASSIRSGDEAFF
TGTGCCAGTAGTATAAGGTCAGGGGATGAAGCTTTCTTT
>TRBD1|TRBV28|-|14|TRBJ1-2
CASSLRGQGRGYTF
TGTGCCAGCAGTTTAAGGGGACAGGGGAGGGGCTACACCTTC
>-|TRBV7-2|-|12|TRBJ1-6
CASSLQVSPLHF
TGTGCCAGCAGCCTCCAGGTTTCACCCCTCCACTTT
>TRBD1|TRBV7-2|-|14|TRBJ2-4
CASSRQGLGNIQYF
TGTGCCAGCAGCAGACAGGGATTAGGAAACATTCAGTACTTC
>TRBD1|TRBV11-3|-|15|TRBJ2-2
CASSLVTGVTGELFF
TGTGCCAGCAGCTTAGTTACAGGGGTCACCGGGGAGCTGTTTTTT
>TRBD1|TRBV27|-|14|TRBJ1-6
CASSAGTGNSPLHF
TGTGCCAGCAGTGCCGGGACAGGGAATTCACCCCTCCACTTT
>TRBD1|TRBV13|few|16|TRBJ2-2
CASSLGDRVHTGELFF
TGTGCCAGCAGCTTAGGTGACAGGGTGCACACCGGGGAGCTGTTTTTT
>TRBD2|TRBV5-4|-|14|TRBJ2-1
CASRRLAGDNEQFF
TGTGCCAGCCGCCGACTAGCGGGAGACAATGAGCAGTTCTTC
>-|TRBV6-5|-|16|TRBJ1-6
CASSYSSGRFDSPLHF
TGTGCCAGCAGTTACTCTTCCGGCAGGTTTGATTCACCCCTCCACTTT
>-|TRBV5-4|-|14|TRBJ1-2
CASSLANSNYGYTF
TGTGCCAGCAGCTTGGCCAACAGTAACTATGGCTACACCTTC
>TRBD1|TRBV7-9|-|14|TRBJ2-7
CASSANRGPYEQYF
TGTGCCAGCAGCGCAAACAGGGGGCCCTACGAGCAGTACTTC
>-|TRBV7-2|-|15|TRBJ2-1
CASSLTPEAHNEQFF
TGTGCCAGCAGCTTAACACCAGAGGCTCACAATGAGCAGTTCTTC
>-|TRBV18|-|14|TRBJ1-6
CASSSKERNSPLHF
TGTGCCAGCTCATCTAAGGAGAGGAATTCACCCCTCCACTTT
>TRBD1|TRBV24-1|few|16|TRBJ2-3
CATSDPGQDSTDTQYF
TGTGCCACCAGTGATCCAGGACAGGATAGCACAGATACGCAGTATTTT
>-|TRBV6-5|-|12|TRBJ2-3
CASSQEGLQQYF
TGTGCCAGCAGTCAGGAGGGCCTCCAGCAGTATTTT
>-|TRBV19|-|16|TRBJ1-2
CASSTGSLDTNYGYTF
TGTGCCAGTAGTACCGGGAGCTTGGACACTAACTATGGCTACACCTTC
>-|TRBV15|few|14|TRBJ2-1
CATSRDVARNEQFF
TGTGCCACCAGCAGAGATGTAGCGCGGAATGAGCAGTTCTTC
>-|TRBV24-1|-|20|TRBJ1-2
CATSDFSKKARAGKNYGYTF
TGTGCCACCAGTGATTTTTCAAAAAAGGCCAGGGCGGGAAAGAACTATGGCTACACCTTC
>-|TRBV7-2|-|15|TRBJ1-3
CASSLDSAPGNTIYF
TGTGCCAGCAGCTTAGATAGTGCCCCTGGAAACACCATATATTTT
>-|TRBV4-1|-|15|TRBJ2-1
CASSQEVVVPNEQFF
TGCGCCAGCAGCCAAGAGGTAGTGGTACCCAATGAGCAGTTCTTC
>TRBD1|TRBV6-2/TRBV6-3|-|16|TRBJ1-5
CASSYSQGVGNQPQHF
TGTGCCAGCAGTTACTCTCAGGGGGTTGGCAATCAGCCCCAGCATTTT
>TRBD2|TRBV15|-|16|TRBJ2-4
CATSSGIREDNNIQYF
TGTGCCACCAGCAGCGGGATTCGGGAGGATAACAACATTCAGTACTTC
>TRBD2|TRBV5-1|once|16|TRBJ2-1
CASSSELASSYNEQFF
TGCGCCAGCAGCTCGGAACTAGCGAGCTCCTACAATGAGCAGTTCTTC
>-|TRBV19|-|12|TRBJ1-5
CASTRGAQPQHF
TGTGCCAGTACCAGGGGTGCTCAGCCCCAGCATTTT
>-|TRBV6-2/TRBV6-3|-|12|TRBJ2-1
CASSQVGDEQFF
TGTGCCAGCAGTCAAGTCGGGGATGAGCAGTTCTTC
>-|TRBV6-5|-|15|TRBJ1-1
CASSYSKFSVAEAFF
TGTGCCAGCAGTTACTCGAAGTTTTCGGTTGCTGAAGCTTTCTTT
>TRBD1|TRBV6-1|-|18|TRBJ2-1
CASSEAEPRDRVYNEQFF
TGTGCCAGCAGTGAAGCGGAACCCCGGGACAGGGTTTACAATGAGCAGTTCTTC
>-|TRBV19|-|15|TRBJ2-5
CASSIEGGQQETQYF
TGTGCCAGTAGTATAGAGGGGGGACAGCAAGAGACCCAGTACTTC
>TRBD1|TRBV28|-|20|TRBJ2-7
CASRPPPGQGETGVDDEQYF
TGTGCCAGCAGACCCCCACCGGGACAGGGGGAGACGGGTGTGGACGACGAGCAGTACTTC
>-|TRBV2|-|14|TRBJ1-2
CASSEIEGTYGYTF
TGTGCCAGCAGTGAAATAGAGGGCACCTATGGCTACACCTTC
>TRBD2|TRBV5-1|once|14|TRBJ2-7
CASSFSGSSYEQYF
TGCGCCAGCAGCTTTAGCGGGAGCTCCTACGAGCAGTACTTC
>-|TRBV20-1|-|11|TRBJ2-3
CSALLPDTQYF
TGCAGTGCCCTACTCCCAGATACGCAGTATTTT
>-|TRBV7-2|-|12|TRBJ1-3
CASSPQGDTIYF
TGTGCCAGCAGCCCGCAGGGTGACACCATATATTTT
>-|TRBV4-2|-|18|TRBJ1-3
CASSQDPGAEGSGNTIYF
TGTGCCAGCAGCCAAGATCCAGGGGCCGAGGGGTCTGGAAACACCATATATTTT
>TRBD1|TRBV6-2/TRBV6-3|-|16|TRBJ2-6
CASSRQGIPGANVLTF
TGTGCCAGCAGTAGACAGGGTATCCCTGGGGCCAACGTCCTGACTTTC
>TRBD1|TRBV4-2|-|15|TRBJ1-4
CASSFRQGSDEKLFF
TGTGCCAGCAGCTTCCGACAGGGGAGTGATGAAAAACTGTTTTTT
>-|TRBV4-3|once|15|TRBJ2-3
CASSQDLIGGDTQYF
TGCGCCAGCAGCCAAGATCTAATTGGGGGGGATACGCAGTATTTT
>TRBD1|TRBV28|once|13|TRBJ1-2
CASSQTGPYGYTF
TGTGCCAGCAGCCAGACAGGGCCCTATGGCTACACCTTC
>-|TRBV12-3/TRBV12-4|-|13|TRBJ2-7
CASSLGGSGEQYF
TGTGCCAGCAGTTTAGGAGGGTCAGGCGAGCAGTACTTC
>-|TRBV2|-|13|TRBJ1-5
CASSVEENQPQHF
TGTGCCAGCAGTGTGGAGGAAAATCAGCCCCAGCATTTT
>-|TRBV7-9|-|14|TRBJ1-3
CASRSGVSGNTIYF
TGTGCCAGCAGGTCCGGGGTGTCGGGAAACACCATATATTTT
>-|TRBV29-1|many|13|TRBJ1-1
CSVERQVDTEAFF
TGCAGCGTTGAGAGACAGGTAGACACTGAAGCTTTCTTT
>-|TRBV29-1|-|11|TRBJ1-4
CSAGGIEKLFF
TGCAGCGCCGGGGGGATTGAAAAACTGTTTTTT
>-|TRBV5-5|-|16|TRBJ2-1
CASSLVVLGESYEQFF
TGTGCCAGCAGCTTGGTGGTCCTTGGAGAGAGCTATGAGCAGTTCTTC
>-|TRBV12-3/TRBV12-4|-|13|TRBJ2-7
CASSGTDSYEQYF
TGTGCCAGCAGCGGAACAGATTCCTACGAGCAGTACTTC
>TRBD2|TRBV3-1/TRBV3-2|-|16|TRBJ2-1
CASSQRTSGTYNEQFF
TGTGCCAGCAGCCAAAGGACTAGCGGGACATACAATGAGCAGTTCTTC
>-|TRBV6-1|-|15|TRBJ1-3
CASSERGGLGNTIYF
TGTGCCAGCAGTGAGCGGGGGGGATTGGGAAACACCATATATTTT
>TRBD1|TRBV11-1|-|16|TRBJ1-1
CASSLGQGRGNTEAFF
TGTGCCAGCAGCCTGGGACAGGGTAGGGGTAACACTGAAGCTTTCTTT
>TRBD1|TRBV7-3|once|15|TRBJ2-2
CASSSGTGRTGELFF
TGTGCCAGCAGCTCAGGGACAGGGCGTACCGGGGAGCTGTTTTTT
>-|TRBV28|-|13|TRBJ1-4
CASMTATNEKLFF
TGTGCCAGCATGACAGCAACTAATGAAAAACTGTTTTTT